The sequence of this T cell receptor beta chain was determined in a study of cytomegalovirus exposure and HLA in healthy donors. Study-level information: Earlier sequencing of some 180 million T cells yielded roughly 120 million unique TCR beta sequences.

Primers for the PCR totalled 60 Vbeta and 13 Jbeta. Profiled with immunoSEQ multiplex PCR; TCRdb holds only in-frame clones, not every one. The sample carries 150,000 to 180,000 clones, about 80% recorded once. This CDR3 comprises 17 residues. Germline V gives CDR1 MNHNS, CDR2 SASEGT. After removal of 3 bases from V and 3 bases from J, the junction contained 11 bases not matched to a gene. This receptor was identified in a woman aged 40 to 50 in good health and CMV-seronegative. Sequencing used PBMCs. V gene TRBV6-1 combines with J gene TRBJ2-7, with 10 bases matching TRBD2. CDR3 nucleotide sequence: TGTGCCAGCAGTGAGTCCTTACTAGCGGGACAAGTCTACGAGCAGTACTTC. It is translated as CASSESLLAGQVYEQYF.